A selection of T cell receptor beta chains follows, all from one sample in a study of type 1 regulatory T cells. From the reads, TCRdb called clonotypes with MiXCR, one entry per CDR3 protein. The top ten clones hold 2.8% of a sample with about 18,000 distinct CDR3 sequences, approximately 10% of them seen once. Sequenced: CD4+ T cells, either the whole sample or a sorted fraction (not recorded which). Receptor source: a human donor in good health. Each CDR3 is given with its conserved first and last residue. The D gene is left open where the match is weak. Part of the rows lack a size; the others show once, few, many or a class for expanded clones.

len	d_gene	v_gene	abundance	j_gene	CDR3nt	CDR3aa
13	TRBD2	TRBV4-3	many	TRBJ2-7	TGCGCCAGCAGCCTGGGGGGGGTCTACGAGCAGTACTTC	CASSLGGVYEQYF
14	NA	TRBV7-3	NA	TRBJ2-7	TGTGCCAGCACCGGGTCCCTCACCCCCTACGAGCAGTACTTC	CASTGSLTPYEQYF
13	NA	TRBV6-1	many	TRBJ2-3	TGTGCCAGCAGTCCTTATGAATCAGATACGCAGTATTTT	CASSPYESDTQYF
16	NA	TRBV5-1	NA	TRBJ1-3	TGCGCCAGCAGCTTGGTCGCAGGCGCTAATGGAAACACCATATATTTT	CASSLVAGANGNTIYF
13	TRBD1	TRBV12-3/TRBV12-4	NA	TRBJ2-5	TGTGCCAACACTCCGACAGGGTTGGAGACCCAGTACTTC	CANTPTGLETQYF
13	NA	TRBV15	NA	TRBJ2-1	TGTGCCACCAGCAGGACTAGGATCGGTGAGCAGTTCTTC	CATSRTRIGEQFF
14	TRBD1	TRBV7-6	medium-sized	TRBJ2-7	TGTGCCAGCAGCCGGACAGGGCTTTCCTACGAGCAGTACTTC	CASSRTGLSYEQYF
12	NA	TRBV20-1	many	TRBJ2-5	TGCAGTGCTACCCGGTCCCAAGAGACCCAGTACTTC	CSATRSQETQYF
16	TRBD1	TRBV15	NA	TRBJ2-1	TGTGCCACCACAAGCCTCCAGGGGGTAGGCTACAATGAGCAGTTCTTC	CATTSLQGVGYNEQFF
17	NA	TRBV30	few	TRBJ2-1	TGTGCCTGGAGTGCAGGACCAATTATCCAATCAGTACATGAGCAGTTCTTC	CAWSAGPIIQSVHEQFF
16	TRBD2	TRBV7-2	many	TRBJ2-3	TGTGCCAGCAGCTTAGGACTAGCGGGAGCGTCAGATACGCAGTATTTT	CASSLGLAGASDTQYF
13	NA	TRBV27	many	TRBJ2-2	TGTGCCAGCCTCGGGGGGAACACCGGGGAGCTGTTTTTT	CASLGGNTGELFF
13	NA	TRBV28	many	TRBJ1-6	TGTGCCAGCAGCCCACCCCACCATTCACCCCTCCACTTT	CASSPPHHSPLHF
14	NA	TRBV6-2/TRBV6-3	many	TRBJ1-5	TGTGCCAGCAGTCGGGGGGGAATCAATCAGCCCCAGCATTTT	CASSRGGINQPQHF
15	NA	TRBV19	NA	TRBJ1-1	TGTGCCAGTAGTGTCAACTACAGGGTGGACACTGAAGCTTTCTTT	CASSVNYRVDTEAFF
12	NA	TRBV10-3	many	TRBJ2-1	TGTGCCATCAGTGCAAAGAGCAATGAGCAGTTCTTC	CAISAKSNEQFF
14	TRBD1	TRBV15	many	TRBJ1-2	TGTGCCACCAGCAGAGAGACAGGGCCGAGGGGCTACACCTTC	CATSRETGPRGYTF
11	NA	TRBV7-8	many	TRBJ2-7	TGTGCCAGCAGCGCGAAGTACGAGCAGTACTTC	CASSAKYEQYF
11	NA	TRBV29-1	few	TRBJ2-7	TGCAGCGCTGGGGGCATAGCCGAGCAGTACTTC	CSAGGIAEQYF
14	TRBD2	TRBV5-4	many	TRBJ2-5	TGTGCCAGCAGCTTCCTAGCGGCGTTAGAGACCCAGTACTTC	CASSFLAALETQYF
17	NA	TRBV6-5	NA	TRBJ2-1	TGTGCCAGCACCCACGGAGGCTGGGGGGCCTCCTACAATGAGCAGTTCTTC	CASTHGGWGASYNEQFF